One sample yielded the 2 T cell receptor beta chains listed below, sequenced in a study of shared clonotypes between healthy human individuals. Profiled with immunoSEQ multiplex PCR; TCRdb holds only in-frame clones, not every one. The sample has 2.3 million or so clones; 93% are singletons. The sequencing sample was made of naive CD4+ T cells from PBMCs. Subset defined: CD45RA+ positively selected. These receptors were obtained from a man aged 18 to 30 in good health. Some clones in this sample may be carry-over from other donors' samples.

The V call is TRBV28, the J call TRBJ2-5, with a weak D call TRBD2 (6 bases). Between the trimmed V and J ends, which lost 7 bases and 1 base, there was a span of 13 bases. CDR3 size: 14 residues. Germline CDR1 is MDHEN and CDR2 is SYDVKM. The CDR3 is CASNRPGAQETQYF. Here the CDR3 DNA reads TGTGCCAGCAATCGCCCGGGAGCCCAAGAGACCCAGTACTTC.

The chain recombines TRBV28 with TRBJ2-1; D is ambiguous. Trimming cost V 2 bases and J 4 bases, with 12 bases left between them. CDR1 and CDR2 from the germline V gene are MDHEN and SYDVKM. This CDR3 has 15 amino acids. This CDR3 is CASSLAYRRYNEQFF. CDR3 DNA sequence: TGTGCCAGCAGTTTAGCCTATAGAAGATACAATGAGCAGTTCTTC. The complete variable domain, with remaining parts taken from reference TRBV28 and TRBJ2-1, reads DVKVTQSSRYLVKRTGEKVFLECVQDMDHENMFWYRQDPGLGLRLIYFSYDVKMKEKGDIPEGYSVSREKKERFSLILESASTNQTSMYLCASSLAYRRYNEQFFGPGTRLTVL.